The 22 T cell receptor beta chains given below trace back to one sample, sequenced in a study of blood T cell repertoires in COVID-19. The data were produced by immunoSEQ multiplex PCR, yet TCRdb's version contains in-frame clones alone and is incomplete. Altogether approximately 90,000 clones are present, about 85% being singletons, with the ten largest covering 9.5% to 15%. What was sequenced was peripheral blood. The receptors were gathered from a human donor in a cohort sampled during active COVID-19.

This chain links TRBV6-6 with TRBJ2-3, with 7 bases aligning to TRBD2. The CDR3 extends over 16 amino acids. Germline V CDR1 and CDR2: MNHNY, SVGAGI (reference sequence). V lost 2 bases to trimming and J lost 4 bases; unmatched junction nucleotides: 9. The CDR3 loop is CASSYIRGSPPDTQYF. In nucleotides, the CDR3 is TGTGCCAGCAGTTACATTCGCGGGAGCCCCCCAGATACGCAGTATTTT.

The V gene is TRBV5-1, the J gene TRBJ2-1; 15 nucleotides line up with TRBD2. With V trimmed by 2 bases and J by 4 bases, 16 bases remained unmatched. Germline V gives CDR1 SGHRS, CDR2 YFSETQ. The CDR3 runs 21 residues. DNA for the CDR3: TGCGCCAGCAGCTTTGGGGCAGCCGGGGGACTAGCGGGAGGAGCTTACAATGAGCAGTTCTTC. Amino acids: CASSFGAAGGLAGGAYNEQFF.

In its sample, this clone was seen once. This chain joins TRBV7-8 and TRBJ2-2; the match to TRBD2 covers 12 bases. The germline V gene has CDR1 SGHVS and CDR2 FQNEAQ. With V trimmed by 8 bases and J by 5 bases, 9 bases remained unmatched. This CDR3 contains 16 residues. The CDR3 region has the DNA TGTGCCAGCGTCGTCCCGGGACTAGCGGGTACCGGGGAGCTGTTTTTT. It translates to CASVVPGLAGTGELFF.

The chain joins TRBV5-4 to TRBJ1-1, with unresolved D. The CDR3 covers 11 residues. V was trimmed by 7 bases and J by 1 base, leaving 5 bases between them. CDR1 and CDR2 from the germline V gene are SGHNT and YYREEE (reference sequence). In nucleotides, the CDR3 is TGTGCCAGCGAGGGGAACACTGAAGCTTTCTTT. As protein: CASEGNTEAFF.

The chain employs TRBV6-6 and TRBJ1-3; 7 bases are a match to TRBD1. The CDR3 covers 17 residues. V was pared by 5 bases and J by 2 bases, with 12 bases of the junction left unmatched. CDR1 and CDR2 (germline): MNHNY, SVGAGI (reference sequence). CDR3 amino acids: CASSRFPTGETGNTIYF. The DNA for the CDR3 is TGTGCCAGCAGTCGGTTCCCCACAGGGGAAACTGGAAACACCATATATTTT.

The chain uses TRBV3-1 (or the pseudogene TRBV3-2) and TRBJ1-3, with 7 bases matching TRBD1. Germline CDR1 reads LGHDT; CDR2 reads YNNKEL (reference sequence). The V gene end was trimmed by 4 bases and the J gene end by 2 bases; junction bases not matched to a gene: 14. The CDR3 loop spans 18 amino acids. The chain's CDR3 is CASSPKTAARGTGNTIYF. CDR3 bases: TGTGCCAGCAGCCCCAAGACGGCTGCCAGGGGGACTGGAAACACCATATATTTT.

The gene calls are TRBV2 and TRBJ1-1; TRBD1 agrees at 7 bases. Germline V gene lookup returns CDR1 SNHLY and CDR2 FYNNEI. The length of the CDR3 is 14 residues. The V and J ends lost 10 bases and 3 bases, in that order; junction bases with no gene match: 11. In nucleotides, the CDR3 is TGTGCCACCCGGGACAGACAAACATACACTGAAGCTTTCTTT. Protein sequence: CATRDRQTYTEAFF.

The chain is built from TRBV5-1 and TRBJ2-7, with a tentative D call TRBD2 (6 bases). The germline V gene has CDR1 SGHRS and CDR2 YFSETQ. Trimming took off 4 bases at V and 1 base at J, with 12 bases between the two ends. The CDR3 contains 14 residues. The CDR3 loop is CASSPGDGSYEQYF. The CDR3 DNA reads TGCGCCAGCAGCCCGGGGGACGGATCCTACGAGCAGTACTTC.

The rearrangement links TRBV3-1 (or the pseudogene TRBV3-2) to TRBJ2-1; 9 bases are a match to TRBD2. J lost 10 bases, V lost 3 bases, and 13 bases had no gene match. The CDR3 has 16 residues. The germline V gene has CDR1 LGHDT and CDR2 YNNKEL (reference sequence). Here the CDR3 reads CASSQGPGGREEEQFF. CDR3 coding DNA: TGTGCCAGCAGCCAGGGTCCCGGCGGGAGGGAGGAAGAGCAGTTCTTC.

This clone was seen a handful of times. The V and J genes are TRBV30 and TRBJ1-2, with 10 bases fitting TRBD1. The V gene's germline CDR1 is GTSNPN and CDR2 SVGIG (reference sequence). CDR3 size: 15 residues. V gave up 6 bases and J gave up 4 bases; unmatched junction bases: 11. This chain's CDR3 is CACPGQGVSGYGYTF. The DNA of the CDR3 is TGTGCCTGTCCAGGACAGGGGGTTTCTGGCTATGGCTACACCTTC.

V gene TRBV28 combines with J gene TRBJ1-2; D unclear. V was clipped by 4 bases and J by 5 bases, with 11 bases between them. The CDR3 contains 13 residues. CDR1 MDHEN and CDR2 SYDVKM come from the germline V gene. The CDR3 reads CASSSNDGYGYTF. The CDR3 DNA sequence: TGTGCCAGCAGTTCCAACGACGGGTATGGCTACACCTTC.

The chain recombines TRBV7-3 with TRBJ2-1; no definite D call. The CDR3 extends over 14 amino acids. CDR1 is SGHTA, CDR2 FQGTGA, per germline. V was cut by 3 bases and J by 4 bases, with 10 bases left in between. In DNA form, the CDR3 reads TGTGCCAGCAGCTTCGGCACAGAATACAATGAGCAGTTCTTC. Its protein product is CASSFGTEYNEQFF.

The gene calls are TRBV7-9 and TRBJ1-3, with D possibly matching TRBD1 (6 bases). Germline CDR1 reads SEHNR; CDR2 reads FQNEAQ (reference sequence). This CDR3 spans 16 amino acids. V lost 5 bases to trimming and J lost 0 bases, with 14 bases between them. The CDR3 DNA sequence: TGTGCCAGCAGCCTTGGTCAGGGGAGCTCTGGAAACACCATATATTTT. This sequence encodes CASSLGQGSSGNTIYF.

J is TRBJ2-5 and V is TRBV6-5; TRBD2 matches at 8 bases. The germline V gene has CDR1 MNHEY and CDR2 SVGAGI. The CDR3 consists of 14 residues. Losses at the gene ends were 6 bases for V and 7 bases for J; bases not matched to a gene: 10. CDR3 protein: CASSRTSGVATQYF. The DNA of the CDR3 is TGTGCCAGCAGCCGAACTAGCGGTGTAGCGACCCAGTACTTC.

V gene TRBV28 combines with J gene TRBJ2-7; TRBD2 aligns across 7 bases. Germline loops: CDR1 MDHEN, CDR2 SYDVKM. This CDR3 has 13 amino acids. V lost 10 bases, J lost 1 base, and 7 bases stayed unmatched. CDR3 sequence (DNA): TGTGCCACCTCAGGGAGGGGATCCTACGAGCAGTACTTC. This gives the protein CATSGRGSYEQYF.

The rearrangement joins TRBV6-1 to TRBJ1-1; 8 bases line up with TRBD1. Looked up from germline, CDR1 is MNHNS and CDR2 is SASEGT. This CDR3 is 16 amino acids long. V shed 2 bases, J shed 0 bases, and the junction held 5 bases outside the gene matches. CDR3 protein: CASSELHRGMNTEAFF. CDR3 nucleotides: TGTGCCAGCAGTGAACTTCACAGGGGGATGAACACTGAAGCTTTCTTT.

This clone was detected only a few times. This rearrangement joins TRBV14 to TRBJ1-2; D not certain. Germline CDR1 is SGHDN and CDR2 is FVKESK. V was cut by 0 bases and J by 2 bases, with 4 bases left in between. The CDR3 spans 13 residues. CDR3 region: CASSQDYNYGYTF. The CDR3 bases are TGTGCCAGCAGCCAAGACTACAACTATGGCTACACCTTC.

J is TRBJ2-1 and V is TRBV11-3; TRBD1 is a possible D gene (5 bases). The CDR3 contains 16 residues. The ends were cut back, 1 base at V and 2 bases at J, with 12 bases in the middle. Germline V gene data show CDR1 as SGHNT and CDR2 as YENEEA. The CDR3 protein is CASSLAGAIPYNEQFF. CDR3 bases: TGTGCCAGCAGCTTAGCTGGGGCCATCCCCTACAATGAGCAGTTCTTC.

The CDR3 loop is CASSQDRLGSGNTIYF. Written as DNA, the CDR3 is TGTGCCAGCAGCCAAGACAGGCTGGGCTCTGGAAACACCATATATTTT. The chain uses TRBV4-2 and TRBJ1-3; no clear D. With 0 bases removed from V and 0 bases from J, the gap between germline ends came to 9 bases. In germline, CDR1 is LGHNA, CDR2 YNFKEQ. CDR3 length equals 16 residues.

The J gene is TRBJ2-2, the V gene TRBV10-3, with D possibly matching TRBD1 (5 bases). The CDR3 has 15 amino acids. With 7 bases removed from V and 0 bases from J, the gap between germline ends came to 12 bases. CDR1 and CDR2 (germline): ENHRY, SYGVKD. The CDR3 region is CAIITGDANTGELFF. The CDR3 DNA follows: TGTGCCATCATCACAGGAGACGCGAACACCGGGGAGCTGTTTTTT.

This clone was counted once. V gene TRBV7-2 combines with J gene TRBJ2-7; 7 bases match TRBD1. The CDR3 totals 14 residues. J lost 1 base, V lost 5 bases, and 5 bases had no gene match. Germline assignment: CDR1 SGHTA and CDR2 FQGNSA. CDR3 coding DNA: TGTGCCAGCAGCCCCCGACAGGGTTCCTACGAGCAGTACTTC. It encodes CASSPRQGSYEQYF.

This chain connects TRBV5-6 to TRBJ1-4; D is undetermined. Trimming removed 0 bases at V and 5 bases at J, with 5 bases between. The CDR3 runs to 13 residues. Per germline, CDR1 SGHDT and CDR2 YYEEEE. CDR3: CASSLDINEKLFF. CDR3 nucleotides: TGTGCCAGCAGCTTGGACATCAATGAAAAACTGTTTTTT.